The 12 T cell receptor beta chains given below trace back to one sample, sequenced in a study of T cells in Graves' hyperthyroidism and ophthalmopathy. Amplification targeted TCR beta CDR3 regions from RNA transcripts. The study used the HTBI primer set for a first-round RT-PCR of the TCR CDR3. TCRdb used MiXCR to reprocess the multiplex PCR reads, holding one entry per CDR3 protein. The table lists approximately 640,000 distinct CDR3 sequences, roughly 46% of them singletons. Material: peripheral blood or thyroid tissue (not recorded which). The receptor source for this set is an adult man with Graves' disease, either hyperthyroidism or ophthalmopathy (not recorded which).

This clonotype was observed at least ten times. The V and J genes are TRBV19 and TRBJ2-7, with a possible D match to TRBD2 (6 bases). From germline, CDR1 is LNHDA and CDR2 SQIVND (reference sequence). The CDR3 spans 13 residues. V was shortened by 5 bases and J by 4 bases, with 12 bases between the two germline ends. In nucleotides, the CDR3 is TGTGCCAGTAGTCTTGGACTACTATACGAGCAGTACTTC. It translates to CASSLGLLYEQYF.

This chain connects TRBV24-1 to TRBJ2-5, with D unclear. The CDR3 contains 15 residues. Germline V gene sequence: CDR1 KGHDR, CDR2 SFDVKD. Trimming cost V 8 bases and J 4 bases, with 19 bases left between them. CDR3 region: CATKGSTGPGETQYF. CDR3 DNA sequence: TGTGCCACCAAGGGCTCTACCGGGCCAGGAGAGACCCAGTACTTC.

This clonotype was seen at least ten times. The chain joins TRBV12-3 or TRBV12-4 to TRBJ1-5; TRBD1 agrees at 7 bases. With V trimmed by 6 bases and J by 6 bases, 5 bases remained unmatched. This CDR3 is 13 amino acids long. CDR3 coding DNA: TGTGCCAGCAGCCACAGGGGAGGTCAGCCCCAGCATTTT. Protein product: CASSHRGGQPQHF.

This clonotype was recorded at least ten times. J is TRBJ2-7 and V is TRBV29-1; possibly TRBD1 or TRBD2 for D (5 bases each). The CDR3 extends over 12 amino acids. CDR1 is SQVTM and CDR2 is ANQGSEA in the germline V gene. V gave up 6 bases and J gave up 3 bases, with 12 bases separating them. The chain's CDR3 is CSVGTGFYEQYF. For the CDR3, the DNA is TGCAGCGTAGGGACGGGCTTCTACGAGCAGTACTTC.

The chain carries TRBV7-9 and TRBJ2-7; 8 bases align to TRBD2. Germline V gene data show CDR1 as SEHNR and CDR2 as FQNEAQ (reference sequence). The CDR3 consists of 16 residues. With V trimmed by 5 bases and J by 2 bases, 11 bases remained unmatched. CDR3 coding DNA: TGTGCCAGCAGCGTTTCTGGTAGCGGGGCACCCTACGAGCAGTACTTC. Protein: CASSVSGSGAPYEQYF.

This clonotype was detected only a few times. CDR3 in amino acids: CASSSRLVDLLGQPQHF. As DNA, the CDR3 is TGTGCCAGTAGTTCCAGACTCGTGGATCTTCTTGGACAGCCCCAGCATTTT. The rearrangement joins TRBV19 to TRBJ1-5; D remains ambiguous. Per germline, CDR1 LNHDA and CDR2 SQIVND (reference sequence). CDR3 length equals 17 residues. V was pared by 5 bases and J by 7 bases, with 24 bases between.

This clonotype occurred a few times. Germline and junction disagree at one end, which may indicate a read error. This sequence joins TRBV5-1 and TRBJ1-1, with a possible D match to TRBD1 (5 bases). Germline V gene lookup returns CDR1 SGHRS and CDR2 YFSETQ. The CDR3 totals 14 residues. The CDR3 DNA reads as TGTGCCAGCAGCCTCGGGGGTCCCGACACTGAAGCTTTCTTT. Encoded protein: CASSLGGPDTEAFF.

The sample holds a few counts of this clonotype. CDR3 region: CASSRQGAYNSPLHF. DNA for the CDR3: TGTGCCAGCAGCCGACAGGGTGCCTATAATTCACCCCTCCACTTT. This chain links TRBV27 with TRBJ1-6; 7 bases are shared with TRBD1. The CDR3 is made up of 15 amino acids. Germline-derived CDR1 and CDR2 are MNHEY and SMNVEV (reference sequence). Unmatched junction bases numbered 4, after V lost 6 bases and J lost 2 bases.

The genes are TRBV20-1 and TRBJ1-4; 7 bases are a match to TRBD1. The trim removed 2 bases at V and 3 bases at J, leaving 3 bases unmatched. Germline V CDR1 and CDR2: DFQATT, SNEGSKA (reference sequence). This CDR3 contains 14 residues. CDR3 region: CSARPDRANEKLFF. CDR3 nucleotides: TGCAGTGCTAGACCCGACAGGGCTAATGAAAAACTGTTTTTT.

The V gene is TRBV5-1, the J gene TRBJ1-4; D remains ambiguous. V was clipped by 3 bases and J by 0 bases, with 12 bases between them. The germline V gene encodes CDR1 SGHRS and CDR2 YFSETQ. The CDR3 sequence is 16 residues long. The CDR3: CASSSGHISTNEKLFF. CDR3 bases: TGCGCCAGCAGCTCCGGGCATATATCAACTAATGAAAAACTGTTTTTT. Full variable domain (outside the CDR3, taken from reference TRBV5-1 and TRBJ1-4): KAGVTQTPRYLIKTRGQQVTLSCSPISGHRSVSWYQQTPGQGLQFLFEYFSETQRNKGNFPGRFSGRQFSNSRSEMNVSTLELGDSALYLCASSSGHISTNEKLFFGSGTQLSVL.

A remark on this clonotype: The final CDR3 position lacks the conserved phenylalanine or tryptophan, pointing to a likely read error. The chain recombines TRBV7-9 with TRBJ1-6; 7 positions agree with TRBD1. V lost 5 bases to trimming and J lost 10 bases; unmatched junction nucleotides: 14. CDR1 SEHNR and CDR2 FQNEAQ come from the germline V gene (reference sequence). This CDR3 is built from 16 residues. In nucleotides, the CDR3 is TGTGCCAGCAGCCCCGGACTAGGGGACAGAGCCTCACCCCTCCACTTA. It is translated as CASSPGLGDRASPLHL.

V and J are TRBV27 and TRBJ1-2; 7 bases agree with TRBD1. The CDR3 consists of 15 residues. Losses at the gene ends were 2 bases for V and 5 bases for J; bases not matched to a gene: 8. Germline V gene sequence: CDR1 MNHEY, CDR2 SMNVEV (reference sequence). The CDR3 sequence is CASSLRQGLRYGYTF. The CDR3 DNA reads TGTGCCAGCAGTTTACGACAGGGTCTGAGGTATGGCTACACCTTC.